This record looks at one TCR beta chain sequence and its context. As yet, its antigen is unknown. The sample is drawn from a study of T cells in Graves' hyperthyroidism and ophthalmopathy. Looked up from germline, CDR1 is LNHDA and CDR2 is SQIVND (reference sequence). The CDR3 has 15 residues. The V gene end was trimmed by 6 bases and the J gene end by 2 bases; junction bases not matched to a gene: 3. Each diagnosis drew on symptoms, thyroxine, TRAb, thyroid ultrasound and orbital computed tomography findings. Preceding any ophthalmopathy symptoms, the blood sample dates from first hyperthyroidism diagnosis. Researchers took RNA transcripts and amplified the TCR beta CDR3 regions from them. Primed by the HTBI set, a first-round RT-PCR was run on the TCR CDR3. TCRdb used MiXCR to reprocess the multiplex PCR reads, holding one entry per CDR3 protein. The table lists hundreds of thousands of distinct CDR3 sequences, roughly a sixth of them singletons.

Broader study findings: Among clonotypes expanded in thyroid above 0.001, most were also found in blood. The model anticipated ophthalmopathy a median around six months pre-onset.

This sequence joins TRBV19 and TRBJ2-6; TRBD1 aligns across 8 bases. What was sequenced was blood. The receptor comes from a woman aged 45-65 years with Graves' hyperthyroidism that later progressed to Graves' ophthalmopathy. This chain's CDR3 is CASRPDRAGANVLTF. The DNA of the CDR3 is TGTGCCAGTAGGCCGGACAGGGCTGGGGCCAACGTCCTGACTTTC.